This TCR beta chain was observed in a study of T cells after yellow fever vaccination. V shed 6 bases and J shed 6 bases, with 15 bases lying between them. In germline, CDR1 is MNHNY, CDR2 SVGAGI (reference sequence). There are 13 residues in the CDR3. TCRdb reprocessed the 5' RACE reads with MiXCR, giving one entry per CDR3 protein. The repertoire holds 350,000 to 450,000 distinct CDR3 sequences, with approximately 5.7% as singletons. The input for sequencing was PBMCs, taken 5 days after the yellow fever booster vaccination. This chain connects TRBV6-6 to TRBJ2-7; no definite D call. This clonotype originated in a man aged 25-45 years who received the YFV17D yellow fever vaccine. The CDR3 region has the DNA TGTGCCAGCAGCCCGGGTCTCCCCGGCGAGCAGTACTTC. As protein: CASSPGLPGEQYF.